This T cell receptor (beta chain) was identified in a study of identical twins. This CDR3 spans 16 amino acids. The V segment lost 2 bases and the J segment 6 bases; nucleotides outside the gene matches: 8. The germline CDR1 and CDR2 sequences are ENHRY and SYGVKD. A single record per CDR3 protein comes from TCRdb applying MiXCR to the 5' RACE reads. This sample has 1.5 million to 2 million distinct CDR3 sequences, with about 32% found just once. Study observations and caveats: Models predicted less out-of-frame TCR alpha sharing in monozygotic twins than was found.

This clonotype turned up a few times. The antigen remains unidentified. The rearrangement joins TRBV10-3 to TRBJ1-4; 8 nucleotides agree with TRBD1. The receptor was isolated from a newborn girl in good health. Source material: cord blood. CDR3 sequence reads: CAISEEFRGRDEKLFF. CDR3 in DNA: TGTGCCATCAGTGAGGAGTTCAGGGGGCGGGATGAAAAACTGTTTTTT.